The present T cell receptor beta chain was sequenced within a study of response to subunit inactivated influenza vaccine (dated by TCRdb to 2016 to 2018). Context from the whole study: To follow how T cells responded to a trivalent subunit inactivated influenza vaccine, the researchers relied on deep quantitative profiling of the T cell receptor repertoire.

The method was RT-PCR. The run used an Illumina HiSeq 2500. TCRdb took the public reads, trimmed them with fastp at Q25, ran MiXCR for clone calling and kept in-frame beta chains. Every entry covers one CDR3 protein and lists the most common genes and DNA from its rows. The sample table contains hundreds of thousands of distinct CDR3 sequences; only one count was recorded for roughly an eighth of them. The ten largest clones add up to approximately 8.3% of the sample. Of note for this clonotype: Its antigen remains undetermined. No base qualities exist here, and no much larger clone lies one base off it.

The paper's findings and limits, for the study overall: The authors suggested that each seasonal influenza vaccination may recruit only a limited number of new T cells.

The germline V gene supplies CDR1 MNHEY and CDR2 SVGAGI. Here V drops 5 bases and J drops 4 bases, and the junction holds 9 bases not matched to any gene. The CDR3 holds 15 amino acids from the cysteine to the phenylalanine. CDR3 DNA is the only sequence kept; it has 45 bases, read in frame from the first base. The rearranged chain carries TRBV6-5 and TRBJ2-5; 8 middle bases align to TRBD2. The sequence was obtained from a man over 45 who received an inactivated influenza vaccine. Donor details come from another sample of the same person, matched by shared clones. The source material was non-naive T cells sorted from PBMCs, sampled 14 days before vaccination. The sample's cell subset or site label is to be understood as: memory T cell fraction. The CDR3 reads CASSNGLARGETQYF. The sequenced DNA: TGTGCCAGCAGTAACGGACTAGCCCGCGGAGAGACCCAGTACTTC.